This T cell receptor beta chain appears in the sequencing data of a study of T cell responses to AZD1222 COVID-19 vaccine. The study, taken as a whole, reports: The donor group comprised mostly white British people and more females; the analysis possibly underestimated clonal diversity. Receipt of two AZD1222 doses was followed by a rise in Spike-specific TCR breadth and depth. Dominant at 160-218 and 743-854, vaccine-associated CD4 TCRs also spanned spike. Of spike-specific TCRs, nearly half reportedly target regions left unmutated in variants.

Clones were sequenced by immunoSEQ multiplex PCR, and TCRdb holds only the in-frame ones, with some missing. Among about 120,000 clones listed, approximately 90% were seen once. Note on this clone: The antigen remains unidentified.

The CDR3 is 14 amino acids. Per germline, CDR1 MNHEY and CDR2 SMNVEV (reference sequence). The ends were cut back, 0 bases at V and 7 bases at J, with 10 bases in the middle. This specimen consisted of peripheral blood, obtained on day 0 of AZD1222 vaccination. This TCR was sampled from an adult in good health. The chain carries TRBV27 and TRBJ2-1; D is perhaps TRBD2 (5 bases). The CDR3 DNA reads as TGTGCCAGCAGTTTATCCGGAACGGGGAATGAGCAGTTCTTC. Its translation: CASSLSGTGNEQFF.